This T cell receptor (beta chain) comes out of a study of blood T cell repertoires in COVID-19. On the study more broadly: Researchers got acute and convalescent COVID-19 samples from the United States, Italy and Spain. Nucleic acid was either cDNA or gDNA, and it came from T cells, B-cell-depleted T cells, or PBMCs.

In germline, CDR1 is LGHDT, CDR2 YNNKEL (reference sequence). After removal of 4 bases from V and 5 bases from J, the junction contained 5 bases not matched to a gene. The CDR3 loop spans 15 amino acids. Under the authors' procedure: The authors estimated nucleated cell counts from reference gene primer amplification. Data came from immunoSEQ multiplex PCR; TCRdb stores just in-frame clones and leaves some out. The D gene and trimming were derived from the DNA, and the V and J assignments and clone size from that table. The sample lists around 200,000 clones; about 83% were seen once. The receptor was isolated from a man over 45 with active or convalescent COVID-19. Sequencing input: peripheral blood. The rearrangement joins TRBV3-1 (or the pseudogene TRBV3-2) to TRBJ2-2; 9 bases agree with TRBD1. CDR3: CASSPRTGVTGELFF. CDR3 DNA sequence: TGTGCCAGCAGCCCCCGGACAGGGGTTACCGGGGAGCTGTTTTTT.